These 21 T cell receptor beta chains were all obtained from the same sample, sequenced in a study of T cell repertoires in cytomegalovirus infection. TCRdb called the reads again in MiXCR, with one record for every CDR3 protein. Found here are fewer than 1,000,000 distinct CDR3 sequences, approximately 30% of them singletons; the top ten hold around 15%. No cognate antigen is known for these TCRs. The sequencing here drew on cultured CD8+ T cells from PBMCs, taken from culture after CMV antigen stimulation. Receptors originate from a human donor in good health (CMV status not recorded). Some clones in this sample may be carry-over from other donors' samples.

This clonotype was observed many times. The genes are TRBV7-6 and TRBJ2-1, with 7 positions matching TRBD1. The CDR3 extends over 15 amino acids. The V segment lost 3 bases and the J segment 5 bases; nucleotides outside the gene matches: 7. Germline V gene data show CDR1 as SGHVS and CDR2 as FNYEAQ. CDR3 DNA sequence: TGTGCCAGCAGCTTTCGACAGGGTTTCCACAATGAGCAGTTCTTC. Encoded protein: CASSFRQGFHNEQFF.

This clonotype was found many times. This chain uses TRBV7-2 with TRBJ1-1, with no clear D. This CDR3 is built from 12 residues. Trimming pared 0 bases from V and 8 bases from J, leaving 7 bases between. Germline loops: CDR1 SGHTA, CDR2 FQGNSA. The chain's CDR3 is CASSLAWGEAFF. The CDR3 nucleotides are TGTGCCAGCAGCTTAGCATGGGGAGAAGCTTTCTTT.

This clonotype has just a few counts. The V and J genes are TRBV7-9 and TRBJ2-7; D is unclear. CDR1 and CDR2 (germline): SEHNR, FQNEAQ (reference sequence). The germline V and J ends were trimmed by 8 bases and 3 bases, with 11 bases remaining between them. The CDR3 loop spans 12 amino acids. The CDR3 region is CASVDGYYEQYF. In DNA, the CDR3 is TGTGCCAGCGTGGACGGTTACTACGAGCAGTACTTC.

The chain joins TRBV7-6 to TRBJ2-5; D may be TRBD1 (5 bases). This CDR3 has 16 residues. Germline V lookup: CDR1 SGHVS, CDR2 FNYEAQ. V gave up 3 bases and J gave up 1 base, with 15 bases separating them. The CDR3 loop reads CASSFTGHETQETQYF. The CDR3 bases are TGTGCCAGCAGCTTCACCGGACACGAGACCCAAGAGACCCAGTACTTC.

This clonotype has a handful of counts. The chain is built from TRBV10-3 and TRBJ1-6, with no clear D. The CDR3 spans 13 residues. Germline values: CDR1 ENHRY, CDR2 SYGVKD. V was pared by 10 bases and J by 7 bases, with 14 bases between. The CDR3 reads CATDDEGNSPLHF. CDR3 nucleotides: TGTGCCACTGATGACGAGGGAAATTCACCCCTCCACTTT.

The sample holds many counts of this clonotype. This chain uses TRBV7-6 with TRBJ1-1, with a possible D match to TRBD1 (6 bases). Germline V CDR1 and CDR2: SGHVS, FNYEAQ. The V end was cut by 2 bases, the J end by 6 bases, with 13 bases between. This CDR3 has 14 amino acids. CDR3 sequence (DNA): TGTGCCAGCAGCTTATACAGGGAGAGGGCTGAAGCTTTCTTT. It encodes CASSLYRERAEAFF.

The chain employs TRBV7-3 and TRBJ2-5; 10 bases fit TRBD2. This CDR3 region has 19 residues. Germline CDR1 is SGHTA and CDR2 is FQGTGA. The J segment lost 1 base and the V segment lost 5 bases, leaving 16 bases of the junction unmatched. The chain's CDR3 is CASSPTGMLAGESQETQYF. Here the CDR3 DNA reads TGTGCCAGCAGCCCAACGGGGATGCTAGCGGGGGAGTCCCAAGAGACCCAGTACTTC. The whole variable domain, filled in from reference TRBV7-3 and TRBJ2-5, reads GAGVSQTPSNKVTEKGKYVELRCDPISGHTALYWYRQSLGQGPEFLIYFQGTGAADDSGLPNDRFFAVRPEGSVSTLKIQRTERGDSAVYLCASSPTGMLAGESQETQYFGPGTRLLVL.

The chain is built from TRBV14 and TRBJ2-5, with 11 bases that match TRBD1. CDR1 SGHDN and CDR2 FVKESK come from the germline V gene. Trimming took 3 bases from V and 9 from J; bases not matched to a gene: 3. CDR3 length: 13 residues. CDR3: CASSQGQGESQYF. CDR3 DNA: TGTGCCAGCAGCCAGGGACAGGGGGAGTCCCAGTACTTC.

This clonotype was seen more than once but under ten times. The genes are TRBV6-6 and TRBJ1-2; D may be TRBD1 (5 bases). The germline V and J ends were trimmed by 6 bases and 3 bases, with 17 bases remaining between them. CDR1 MNHNY and CDR2 SVGAGI come from the germline V gene (reference sequence). The CDR3 extends over 15 amino acids. CDR3 DNA sequence: TGTGCCAGCAGATACGGACCTGGGGCGGACTATGGCTACACCTTC. Translation gives CASRYGPGADYGYTF.

This clonotype was counted ten times or more. This chain joins TRBV7-6 and TRBJ2-7; no clear D gene. The CDR3 loop spans 12 amino acids. Germline V CDR1 and CDR2: SGHVS, FNYEAQ. V was pared by 2 bases and J by 2 bases, with 4 bases between. CDR3 region: CASSLFPYEQYF. DNA of the CDR3: TGTGCCAGCAGCTTATTCCCCTACGAGCAGTACTTC.

V and J are TRBV2 and TRBJ1-2, with D possibly being TRBD1 (6 bases). V was trimmed by 0 bases and J by 3 bases, leaving 17 bases between them. The V gene's germline CDR1 is SNHLY and CDR2 FYNNEI. The CDR3 sequence is 17 residues long. In nucleotides, the CDR3 is TGTGCCAGCAGTGAAGCGCTTCAGTCGGCAGGGGACTATGGCTACACCTTC. Translation gives CASSEALQSAGDYGYTF.

This clonotype was found many times. The chain's CDR3 is CASRSLGQGPTYEQYV. The CDR3 DNA reads as TGTGCCAGCCGATCCCTCGGACAGGGGCCCACCTACGAGCAGTACGTC. The chain combines TRBV6-2 or TRBV6-3 with TRBJ2-7; 9 nucleotides match TRBD1. The germline V gene encodes CDR1 MNHEY and CDR2 SVGEGT. The trim removed 8 bases at V and 2 bases at J, leaving 13 bases unmatched. The CDR3 extends over 16 amino acids.

Worth noting for this clonotype: A much more abundant neighbour one base away suggests this may be a read error. The chain has TRBV7-2 and TRBJ2-3; 8 bases agree with TRBD2. Germline V CDR1 and CDR2: SGHTA, FQGNSA. The CDR3 length is 17 residues. CDR3 DNA sequence: TGTGCCAGAAGCTTAAACGGACTAGCCCAAGGCACAGATACGCAGTATTTT. It translates to CARSLNGLAQGTDTQYF.

This clonotype was seen only a few times. The chain is built from TRBV6-2 or TRBV6-3 and TRBJ2-2; the D is unclear. In germline, CDR1 is MNHEY, CDR2 SVGEGT. V was pared by 8 bases and J by 6 bases, with 10 bases between. The CDR3 length is 12 residues. The CDR3 region is CASPSAAGELFF. CDR3 DNA sequence: TGTGCCAGCCCGAGCGCGGCCGGGGAGCTGTTTTTT.

This clonotype was seen ten or more times. One junction end disagrees with the germline gene, perhaps due to a read error. J is TRBJ1-5 and V is TRBV7-2, with TRBD1 as a possible D gene (5 bases). CDR1 SGHTA and CDR2 FQGNSA come from the germline V gene. The CDR3 totals 14 residues. The DNA of the CDR3 is TGTGCCAGCAGTTTAGAGGGGAGCAATCAGCCCCAGCATTTT. It is translated as CASSLEGSNQPQHF. Supplemented by reference TRBV7-2 and TRBJ1-5, the full variable domain reads GAGVSQSPSNKVTEKGKDVELRCDPISGHTALYWYRQSLGQGLEFLIYFQGNSAPDKSGLPSDRFSAERTGGSVSTLTIQRTQQEDSAVYLCASSLEGSNQPQHFGDGTRLSIL.

This clonotype was counted between two and nine times. The chain couples TRBV19 to TRBJ1-3; no clear D. CDR3 length: 14 residues. Germline V CDR1 and CDR2: LNHDA, SQIVND (reference sequence). Deletions cut 8 bases from V and 0 bases from J, with 11 bases between. Here the CDR3 reads CASATGTSGNTIYF. The DNA of the CDR3 is TGTGCCAGTGCGACCGGAACCTCTGGAAACACCATATATTTT. Looking up the rest from reference TRBV19 and TRBJ1-3 gives the full variable domain: DGGITQSPKYLFRKEGQNVTLSCEQNLNHDAMYWYRQDPGQGLRLIYYSQIVNDFQKGDIAEGYSVSREKKESFPLTVTSAQKNPTAFYLCASATGTSGNTIYFGEGSWLTVV.

The V and J genes are TRBV28 and TRBJ1-4, with TRBD1 identical over 12 bases. There are 19 residues in the CDR3. The ends lost 1 base at V and 0 bases at J; junction bases unmatched: 6. CDR1 and CDR2 from the germline V gene are MDHEN and SYDVKM. The CDR3 coding sequence is TGTGCCAGCAGTTTATATCTAGGGACAGGGGGCGCAACTAATGAAAAACTGTTTTTT. Translating it yields CASSLYLGTGGATNEKLFF.

This clonotype was counted ten times or more. The chain uses TRBV27 and TRBJ2-7; 9 bases match TRBD1. This CDR3 has 13 amino acids. Germline V gene data show CDR1 as MNHEY and CDR2 as SMNVEV (reference sequence). The ends lost 5 bases at V and 6 bases at J; junction bases unmatched: 5. CDR3 coding DNA: TGTGCCAGCAGTCGGGACAGGGTGGGCGAGCAGTACGTC. It yields the protein CASSRDRVGEQYV.

The chain employs TRBV27 and TRBJ2-1, with no clear D. This CDR3 comprises 12 residues. V lost 4 bases to trimming and J lost 6 bases, with 7 bases between them. Per germline, CDR1 MNHEY and CDR2 SMNVEV (reference sequence). The chain's CDR3 is CASSYFGNEQFF. In nucleotides, the CDR3 is TGTGCCAGCAGTTACTTCGGCAATGAGCAGTTCTTC.

This chain joins TRBV27 and TRBJ2-7; a weak D match, TRBD1 (5 bases). Germline CDR1 and CDR2: MNHEY and SMNVEV (reference sequence). Trimming pared 5 bases from V and 0 bases from J, leaving 11 bases between. This CDR3 is 14 amino acids long. The CDR3 bases are TGTGCCAGCAGTACCGACAGTCCCTCCTACGAGCAGTACTTC. Protein product: CASSTDSPSYEQYF.

This rearrangement joins TRBV6-1 to TRBJ2-1, with D maybe TRBD1 (6 bases). V lost 5 bases and J lost 0, with 17 bases in between. CDR3 length equals 17 residues. CDR1 and CDR2 (germline): MNHNS, SASEGT. The DNA for the CDR3 is TGTGCCAGCAGTCAAAGACACAGGGAAAGCTCCTACAATGAGCAGTTCTTC. It codes for CASSQRHRESSYNEQFF.